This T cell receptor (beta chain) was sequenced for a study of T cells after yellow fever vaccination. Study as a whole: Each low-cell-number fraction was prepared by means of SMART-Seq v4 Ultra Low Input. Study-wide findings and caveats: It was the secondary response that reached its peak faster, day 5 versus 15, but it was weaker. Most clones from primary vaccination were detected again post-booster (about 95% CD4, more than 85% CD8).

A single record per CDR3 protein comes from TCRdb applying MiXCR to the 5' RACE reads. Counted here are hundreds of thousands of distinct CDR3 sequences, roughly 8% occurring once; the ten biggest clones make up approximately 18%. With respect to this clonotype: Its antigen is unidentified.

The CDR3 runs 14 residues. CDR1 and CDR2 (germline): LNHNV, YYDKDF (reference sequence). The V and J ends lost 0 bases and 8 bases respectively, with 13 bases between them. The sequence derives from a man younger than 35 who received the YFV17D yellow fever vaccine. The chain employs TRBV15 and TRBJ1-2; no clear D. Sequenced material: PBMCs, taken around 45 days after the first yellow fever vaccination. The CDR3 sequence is CATSRDRQGYGYTF. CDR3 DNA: TGTGCCACCAGCAGAGACAGGCAAGGCTACGGCTACACCTTC. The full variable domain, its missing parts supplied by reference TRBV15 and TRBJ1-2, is DAMVIQNPRYQVTQFGKPVTLSCSQTLNHNVMYWYQQKSSQAPKLLFHYYDKDFNNEADTPDNFQSRRPNTSFCFLDIRSPGLGDTAMYLCATSRDRQGYGYTFGSGTRLTVV.